Below, 6 T cell receptor beta chains from the same sample are listed, as sequenced in a study of vaccination effects on CD4 cells after COVID-19. The assay was immunoSEQ multiplex PCR, and TCRdb's table has in-frame clones only and misses some. The sample yields approximately 46,000 clones, around 74% seen once. No antigens are known for them. Following an approximately ten-day culture, CD4+ T cells were purified. This specimen consisted of CD4+ T cells from PBMCs cultured without peptide, obtained before COVID-19 vaccination. The receptors originated from a human donor who had a prior SARS-CoV-2 infection.

This chain joins TRBV5-6 and TRBJ2-1; 14 nucleotides line up with TRBD2. Germline loops: CDR1 SGHDT, CDR2 YYEEEE. V lost 4 bases to trimming and J lost 9 bases; unmatched junction nucleotides: 6. The CDR3 consists of 15 residues. The CDR3, as DNA: TGTGCCAGCAGCAGACTAGCGGGGGGGGTTCGTGAGCAGTTCTTC. Protein: CASSRLAGGVREQFF.

This clone was picked up one time. V and J are TRBV5-1 and TRBJ2-3, with D possibly matching TRBD2 (5 bases). The V gene's germline CDR1 is SGHRS and CDR2 YFSETQ. Trimming pared 5 bases from V and 0 bases from J, leaving 10 bases between. The CDR3 consists of 14 residues. The CDR3 loop is CASRAEYSTDTQYF. In nucleotides, the CDR3 is TGCGCCAGCAGAGCGGAATATAGCACAGATACGCAGTATTTT.

The table lists this clone with a few counts. For the CDR3, the DNA is TGTGCCATCAGTGCGAGGACAGATTCCTACGAGCAGTACTTC. It specifies CAISARTDSYEQYF. The chain recombines TRBV10-3 with TRBJ2-7, with D maybe TRBD1 (6 bases). V was pared by 4 bases and J by 1 base, with 11 bases between. The germline V gene encodes CDR1 ENHRY and CDR2 SYGVKD. This CDR3 spans 14 amino acids.

The chain combines TRBV20-1 with TRBJ2-4, with 12 bases lining up with TRBD2. Losses at the gene ends were 3 bases for V and 9 bases for J; bases not matched to a gene: 6. The CDR3 is made up of 14 amino acids. Germline V lookup: CDR1 DFQATT, CDR2 SNEGSKA (reference sequence). The CDR3 here is CSASIPSGGGIQYF. DNA for the CDR3: TGCAGTGCTAGTATACCTAGCGGGGGGGGCATTCAGTACTTC.

The chain has TRBV30 and TRBJ1-5, with D perhaps TRBD1 (5 bases). The CDR3 is 16 amino acids. Per the germline V gene, CDR1 is GTSNPN and CDR2 is SVGIG (reference sequence). V was trimmed by 0 bases and J by 9 bases, leaving 21 bases between them. The CDR3 here is CAWSVDRGGGQGPQHF. CDR3 bases: TGTGCCTGGAGTGTCGATCGTGGGGGAGGGCAAGGGCCCCAGCATTTT.

The table lists this clone with a few counts. The DNA of the CDR3 is TGTGCCAGCAGCTTGACAAGGAGGGTCGTTTATCAGCCCCAGCATTTT. This gives the protein CASSLTRRVVYQPQHF. V usage is TRBV2 and J usage is TRBJ1-5; unclear D gene. The CDR3 runs 16 residues. Trimming left V 6 bases short and J 5 bases short, with 20 bases between. Germline V gene lookup returns CDR1 SNHLY and CDR2 FYNNEI. The full variable domain, rest sourced from reference TRBV2 and TRBJ1-5, is EPEVTQTPSHQVTQMGQEVILRCVPISNHLYFYWYRQILGQKVEFLVSFYNNEISEKSEIFDDQFSVERPDGSNFTLKIRSTKLEDSAMYFCASSLTRRVVYQPQHFGDGTRLSIL.